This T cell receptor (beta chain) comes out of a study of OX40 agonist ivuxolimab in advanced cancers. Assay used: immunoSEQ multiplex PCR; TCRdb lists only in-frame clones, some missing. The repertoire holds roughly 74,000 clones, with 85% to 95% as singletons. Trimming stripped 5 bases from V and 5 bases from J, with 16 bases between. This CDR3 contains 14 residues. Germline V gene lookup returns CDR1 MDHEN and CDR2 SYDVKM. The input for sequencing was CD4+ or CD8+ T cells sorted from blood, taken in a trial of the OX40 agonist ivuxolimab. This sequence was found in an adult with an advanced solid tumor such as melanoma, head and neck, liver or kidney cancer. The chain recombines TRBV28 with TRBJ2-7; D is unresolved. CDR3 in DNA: TGTGCCAGCAGTGCCGGAGTAACCATCCACGAGCAGTACTTC. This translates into CASSAGVTIHEQYF.